In its sample, the clone carrying this T cell receptor (beta chain) was seen many times. Antigen: not known. The sample comes from a study of T cells in Graves' hyperthyroidism and ophthalmopathy. Study in general: Blood from the periphery was taken at initial diagnosis, before any treatment. Overall study findings and caveats: Most thyroid clonotypes expanded above 0.001 appeared in blood too.

The diagnostic basis comprised clinical symptoms, serum thyroxine and TRAb, thyroid ultrasound and orbital computed tomography. Amplification targeted TCR beta CDR3 regions from RNA transcripts. TCR CDR3 regions were first amplified by RT-PCR with HTBI primers. Using its own MiXCR run on the multiplex PCR reads, TCRdb lists one record per CDR3 protein. The sample comprises under 350,000 distinct CDR3 sequences, approximately 15% of which are singletons, and approximately 60% rests with the top ten. Germline values: CDR1 SNHLY, CDR2 FYNNEI. V shed 8 bases, J shed 4 bases, and the junction held 10 bases outside the gene matches. The CDR3 is 15 residues long.

The genes are TRBV2 and TRBJ1-5; 8 bases align to TRBD1. Specimen: blood. This receptor was obtained from a woman aged 55-70 years with Graves' ophthalmopathy. The CDR3 coding sequence is TGTGCCAGCTCTTTTACAGGGGGAAGTAATCAGCCCCAGCATTTT. Translation gives CASSFTGGSNQPQHF.